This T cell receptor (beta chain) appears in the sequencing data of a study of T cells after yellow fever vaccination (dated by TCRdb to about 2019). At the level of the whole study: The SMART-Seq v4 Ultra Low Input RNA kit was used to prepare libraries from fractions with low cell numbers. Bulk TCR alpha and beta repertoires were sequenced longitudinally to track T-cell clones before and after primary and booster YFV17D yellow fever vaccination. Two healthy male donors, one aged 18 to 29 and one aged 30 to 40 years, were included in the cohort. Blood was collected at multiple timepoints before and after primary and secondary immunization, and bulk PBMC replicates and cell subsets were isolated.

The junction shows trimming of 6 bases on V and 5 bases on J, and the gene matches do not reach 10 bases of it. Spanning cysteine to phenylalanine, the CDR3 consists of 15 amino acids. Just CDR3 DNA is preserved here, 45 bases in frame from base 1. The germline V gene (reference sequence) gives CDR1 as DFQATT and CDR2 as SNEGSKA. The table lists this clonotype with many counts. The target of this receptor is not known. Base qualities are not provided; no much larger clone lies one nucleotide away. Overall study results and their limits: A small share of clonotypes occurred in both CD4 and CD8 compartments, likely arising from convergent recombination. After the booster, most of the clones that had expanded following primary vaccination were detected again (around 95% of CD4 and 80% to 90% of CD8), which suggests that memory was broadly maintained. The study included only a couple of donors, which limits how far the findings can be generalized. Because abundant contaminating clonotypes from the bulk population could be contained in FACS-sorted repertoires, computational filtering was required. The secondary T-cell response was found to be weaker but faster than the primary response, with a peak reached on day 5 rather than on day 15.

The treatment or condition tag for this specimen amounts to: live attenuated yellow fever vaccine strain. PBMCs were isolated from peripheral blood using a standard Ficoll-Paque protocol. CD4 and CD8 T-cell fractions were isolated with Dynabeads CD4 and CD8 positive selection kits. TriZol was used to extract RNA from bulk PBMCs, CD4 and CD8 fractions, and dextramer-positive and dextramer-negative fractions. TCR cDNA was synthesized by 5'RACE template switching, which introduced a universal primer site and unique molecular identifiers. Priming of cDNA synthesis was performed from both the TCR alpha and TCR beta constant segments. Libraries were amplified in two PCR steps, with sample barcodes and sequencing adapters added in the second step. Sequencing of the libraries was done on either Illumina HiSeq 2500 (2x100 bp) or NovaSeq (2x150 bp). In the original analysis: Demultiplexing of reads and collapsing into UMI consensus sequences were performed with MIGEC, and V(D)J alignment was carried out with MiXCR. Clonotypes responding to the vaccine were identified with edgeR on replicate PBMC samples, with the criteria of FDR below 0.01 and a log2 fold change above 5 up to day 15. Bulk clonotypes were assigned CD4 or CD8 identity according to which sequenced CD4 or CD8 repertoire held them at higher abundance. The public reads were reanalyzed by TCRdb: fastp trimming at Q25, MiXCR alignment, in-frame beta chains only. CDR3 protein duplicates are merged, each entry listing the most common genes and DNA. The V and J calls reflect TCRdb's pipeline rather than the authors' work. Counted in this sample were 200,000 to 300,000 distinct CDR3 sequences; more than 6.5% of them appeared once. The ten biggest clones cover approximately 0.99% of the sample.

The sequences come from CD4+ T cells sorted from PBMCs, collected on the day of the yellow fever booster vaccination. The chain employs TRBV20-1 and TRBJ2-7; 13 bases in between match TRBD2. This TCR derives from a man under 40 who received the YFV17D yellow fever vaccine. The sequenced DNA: TGCAGTGCACCCGGACTAGCGGGAGCAGGGAACGAGCAGTACTTC. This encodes CSAPGLAGAGNEQYF.